This T cell receptor beta chain stems from a study of OX40 agonist ivuxolimab in advanced cancers. Findings and caveats of the study: More expanded clones were seen, on average, in CD8+ T cells than in CD4+. CD4+ and CD8+ blood T cells expanded clonally by week 6 at 0.1 to 3.0 mg/kg.

Patients with a history of autoimmune disease or on systemic immunosuppression were excluded. Concerning this clone: Its antigen remains unknown.

The CDR3 totals 15 residues. Trimming removed 6 bases from V and 6 bases from J; junction bases left unmatched: 11. In germline, CDR1 is LGHNT, CDR2 FRNRAP. TCRdb's copy holds only in-frame clones and misses some; the assay was immunoSEQ multiplex PCR. Seen here are about 63,000 clones, around 93% observed once, and the top ten hold over 3.5%. V is TRBV12-5 and J is TRBJ2-1; 7 bases map to TRBD1. This clonotype originated in an adult with an advanced solid tumor such as melanoma, head and neck, liver or kidney cancer. This specimen was CD4+ or CD8+ T cells sorted from blood, taken in a trial of the OX40 agonist ivuxolimab. The CDR3 region has the DNA TGTGCTAGTGGAGACCGGGACAGTTTGGTCAATGAGCAGTTCTTC. This sequence encodes CASGDRDSLVNEQFF.